Described below is a single T cell receptor beta chain sequence and its context. No antigen is known for it. The data belong to a study of T cells in Graves' hyperthyroidism and ophthalmopathy. The study, taken as a whole, reports: Most thyroid clonotypes expanded above 0.001 were also detected in blood.

There were TCR beta CDR3 regions amplified from RNA transcripts. A set of HTBI primers served as the primers for a first-round RT-PCR of the TCR CDR3. Using its own MiXCR run on the multiplex PCR reads, TCRdb lists one record per CDR3 protein. The data show approximately 590,000 distinct CDR3 sequences, with 40% to 55% seen just once and roughly 8.2% held by the top ten. V shed 6 bases, J shed 5 bases, and the junction held 8 bases outside the gene matches. Germline V gene lookup returns CDR1 SNHLY and CDR2 FYNNEI. The CDR3 totals 15 residues. Patients were excluded because of uncontrolled infection, other autoimmune disease, pregnancy or lactation.

The chain links TRBV2 to TRBJ2-5; TRBD1 matches 11 bases. The clonotype originates from a woman aged 18-29 years with Graves' hyperthyroidism. The source material was peripheral blood or thyroid tissue (not recorded which). As DNA, the CDR3 is TGTGCCAGCAGAGGGACAGGGGGACGATCGGAGACCCAGTACTTC. It is translated as CASRGTGGRSETQYF.